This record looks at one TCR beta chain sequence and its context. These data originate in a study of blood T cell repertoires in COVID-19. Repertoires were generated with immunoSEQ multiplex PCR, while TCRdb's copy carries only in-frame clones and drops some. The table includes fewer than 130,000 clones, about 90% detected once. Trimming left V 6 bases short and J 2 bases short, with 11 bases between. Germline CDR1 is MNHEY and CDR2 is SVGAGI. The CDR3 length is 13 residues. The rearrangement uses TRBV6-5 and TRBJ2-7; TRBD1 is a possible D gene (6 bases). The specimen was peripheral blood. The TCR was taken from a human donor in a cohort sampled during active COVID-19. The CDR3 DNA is TGTGCCAGCAGCCGGACAGTTACCTACGAGCAGTACTTC. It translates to CASSRTVTYEQYF.